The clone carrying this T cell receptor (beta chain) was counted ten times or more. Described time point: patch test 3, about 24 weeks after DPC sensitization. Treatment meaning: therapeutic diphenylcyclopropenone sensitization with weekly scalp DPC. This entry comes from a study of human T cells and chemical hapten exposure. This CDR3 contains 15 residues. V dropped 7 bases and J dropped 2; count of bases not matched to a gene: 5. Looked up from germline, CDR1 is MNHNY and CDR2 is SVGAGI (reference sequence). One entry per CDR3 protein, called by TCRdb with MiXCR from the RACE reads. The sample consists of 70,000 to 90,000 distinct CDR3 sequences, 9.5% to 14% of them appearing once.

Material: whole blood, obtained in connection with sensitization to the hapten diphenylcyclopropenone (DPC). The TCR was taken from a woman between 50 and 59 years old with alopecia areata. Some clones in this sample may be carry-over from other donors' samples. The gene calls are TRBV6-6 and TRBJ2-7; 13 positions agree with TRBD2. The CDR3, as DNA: TGTGCCAGCACCCAGGGGACTAGCGGGACCTACGAGCAGTACTTC. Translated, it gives CASTQGTSGTYEQYF.